This TCR beta chain was sequenced for a study of CD8 T cells in ankylosing spondylitis. Study-wide results and limits: Reportedly, matched ankylosing spondylitis synovial fluid was significantly enriched for disease-linked clones. Disease-linked clones had a CD8+ phenotype and relatively low frequency in peripheral blood. Apparently characteristic of ankylosing spondylitis blood was a TCR beta motif (eight highly homologous variants).

Germline-derived CDR1 and CDR2 are ENHRY and SYGVKD. V dropped 5 bases and J dropped 0 bases, with 7 bases sitting between them. This CDR3 has 13 amino acids. Comments on this clonotype: Its target is not known.

Quantitative molecular-barcoded 5'-RACE generated the TCR beta libraries. TCRdb ran MiXCR on the 5' RACE reads and lists one entry per CDR3 protein. The table shows some 130,000 distinct CDR3 sequences, with about a tenth occurring only once. This TCR was recovered from a male donor with ankylosing spondylitis or in good health (not recorded which). The sequencing sample was made of blood, either unsorted or a sorted T cell fraction (not recorded which). The chain links TRBV10-3 to TRBJ1-1; D may be TRBD1 (5 bases). CDR3 residues: CAISTGLNTEAFF. The CDR3, as DNA: TGTGCCATCAGTACAGGATTGAACACTGAAGCTTTCTTT.